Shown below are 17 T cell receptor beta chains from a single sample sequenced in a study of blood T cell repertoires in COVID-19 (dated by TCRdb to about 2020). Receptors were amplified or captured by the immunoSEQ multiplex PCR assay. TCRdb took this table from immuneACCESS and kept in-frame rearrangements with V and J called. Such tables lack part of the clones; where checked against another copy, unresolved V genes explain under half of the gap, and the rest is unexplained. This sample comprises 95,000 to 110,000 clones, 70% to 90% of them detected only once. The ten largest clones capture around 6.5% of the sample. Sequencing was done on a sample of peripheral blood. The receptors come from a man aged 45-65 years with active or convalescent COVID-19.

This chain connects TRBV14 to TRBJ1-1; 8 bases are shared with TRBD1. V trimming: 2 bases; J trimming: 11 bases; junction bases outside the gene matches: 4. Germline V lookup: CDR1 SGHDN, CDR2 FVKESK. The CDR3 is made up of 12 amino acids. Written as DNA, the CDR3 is TGTGCCAGCAGCCAACAGGGGGCTCGGGCTTTCTTT. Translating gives CASSQQGARAFF.

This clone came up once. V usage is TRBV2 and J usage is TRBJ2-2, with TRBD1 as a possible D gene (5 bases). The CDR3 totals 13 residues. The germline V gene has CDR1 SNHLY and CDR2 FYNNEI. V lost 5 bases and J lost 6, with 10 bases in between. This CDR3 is CASSPGFAGELFF. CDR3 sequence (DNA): TGTGCCAGCAGTCCAGGGTTCGCCGGGGAGCTGTTTTTT.

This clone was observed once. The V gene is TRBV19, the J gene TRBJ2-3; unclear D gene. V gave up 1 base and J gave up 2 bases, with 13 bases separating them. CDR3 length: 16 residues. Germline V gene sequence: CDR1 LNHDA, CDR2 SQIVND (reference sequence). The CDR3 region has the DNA TGTGCCAGTAGTATAGGTCGAAGAGGAAACACAGATACGCAGTATTTT. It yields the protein CASSIGRRGNTDTQYF.

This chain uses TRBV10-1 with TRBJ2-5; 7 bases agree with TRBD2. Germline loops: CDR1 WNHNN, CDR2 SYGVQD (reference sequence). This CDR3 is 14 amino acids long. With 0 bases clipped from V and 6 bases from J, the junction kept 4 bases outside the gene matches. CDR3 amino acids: CASSESGEGKTQYF. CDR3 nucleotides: TGCGCCAGCAGTGAGTCAGGGGAGGGAAAGACCCAGTACTTC.

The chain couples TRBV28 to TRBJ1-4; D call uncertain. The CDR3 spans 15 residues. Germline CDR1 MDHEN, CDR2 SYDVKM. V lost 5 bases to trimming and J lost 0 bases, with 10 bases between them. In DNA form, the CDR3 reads TGTGCCAGCAGTCACCGAGGAGCAACTAATGAAAAACTGTTTTTT. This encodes CASSHRGATNEKLFF.

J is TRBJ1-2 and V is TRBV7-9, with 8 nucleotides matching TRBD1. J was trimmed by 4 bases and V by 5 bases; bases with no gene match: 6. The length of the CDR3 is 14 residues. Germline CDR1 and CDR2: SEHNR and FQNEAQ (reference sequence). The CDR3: CASSQRQGSYGYTF. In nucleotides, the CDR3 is TGTGCCAGCAGCCAACGACAGGGGAGCTATGGCTACACCTTC.

CDR3 sequence (DNA): TGCAGCGTTGGACCTAGCTCTGGAAACACCATATATTTT. Protein sequence: CSVGPSSGNTIYF. V usage is TRBV29-1 and J usage is TRBJ1-3; D gene ambiguous. Trimming left V 4 bases short and J 0 bases short, with 7 bases between. The CDR3 runs 13 residues. CDR1 and CDR2 from the germline V gene are SQVTM and ANQGSEA.

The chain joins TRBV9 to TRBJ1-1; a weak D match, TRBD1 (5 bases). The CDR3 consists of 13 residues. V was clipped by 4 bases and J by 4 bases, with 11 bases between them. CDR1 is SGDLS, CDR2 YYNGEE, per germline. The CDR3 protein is CASSIFDSTEAFF. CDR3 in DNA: TGTGCCAGCAGCATATTCGACAGCACTGAAGCTTTCTTT. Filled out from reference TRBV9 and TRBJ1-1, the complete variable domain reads DSGVTQTPKHLITATGQRVTLRCSPRSGDLSVYWYQQSLDQGLQFLIQYYNGEERAKGNILERFSAQQFPDLHSELNLSSLELGDSALYFCASSIFDSTEAFFGQGTRLTVV.

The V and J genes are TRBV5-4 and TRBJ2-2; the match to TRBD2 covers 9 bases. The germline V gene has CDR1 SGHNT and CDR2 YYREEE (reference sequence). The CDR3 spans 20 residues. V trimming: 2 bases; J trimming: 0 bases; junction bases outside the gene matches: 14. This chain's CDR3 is CASSFGGRIAGVSNTGELFF. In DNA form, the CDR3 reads TGTGCCAGCAGCTTTGGTGGGCGCATAGCGGGAGTATCGAACACCGGGGAGCTGTTTTTT.

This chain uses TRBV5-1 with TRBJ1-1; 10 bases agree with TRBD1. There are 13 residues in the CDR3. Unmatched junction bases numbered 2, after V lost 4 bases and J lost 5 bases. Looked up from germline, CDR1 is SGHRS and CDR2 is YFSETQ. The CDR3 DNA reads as TGCGCCAGCAGCGAGGGACAGGGGACTGAAGCTTTCTTT. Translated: CASSEGQGTEAFF.

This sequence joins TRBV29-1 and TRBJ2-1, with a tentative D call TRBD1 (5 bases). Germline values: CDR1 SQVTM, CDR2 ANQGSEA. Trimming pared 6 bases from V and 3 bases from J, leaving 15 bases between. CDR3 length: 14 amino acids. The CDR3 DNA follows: TGCAGCGTAGCACCACAGGCGAACTACAATGAGCAGTTCTTC. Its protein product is CSVAPQANYNEQFF.

The DNA of the CDR3 is TGTGCCACCAGTGATTTCCACAGGGGTCGGGATACGCAGTATTTT. It is translated as CATSDFHRGRDTQYF. The V and J genes are TRBV24-1 and TRBJ2-3; 7 nucleotides line up with TRBD1. CDR3 length equals 15 residues. Germline assignment: CDR1 KGHDR and CDR2 SFDVKD. V shed 1 base, J shed 6 bases, and the junction held 6 bases outside the gene matches.

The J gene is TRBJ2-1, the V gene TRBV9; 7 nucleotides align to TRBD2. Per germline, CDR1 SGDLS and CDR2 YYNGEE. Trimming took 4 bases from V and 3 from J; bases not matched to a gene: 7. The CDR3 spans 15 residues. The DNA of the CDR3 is TGTGCCAGCAGCCCACTCAGCGGGAACTACAATGAGCAGTTCTTC. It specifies CASSPLSGNYNEQFF.

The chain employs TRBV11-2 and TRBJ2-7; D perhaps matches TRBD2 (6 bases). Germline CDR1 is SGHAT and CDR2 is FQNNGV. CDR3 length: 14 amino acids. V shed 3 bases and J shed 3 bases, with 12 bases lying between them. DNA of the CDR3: TGTGCCAGCAGCTTCGGAGGGCCAATCTACGAGCAGTACTTC. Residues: CASSFGGPIYEQYF.

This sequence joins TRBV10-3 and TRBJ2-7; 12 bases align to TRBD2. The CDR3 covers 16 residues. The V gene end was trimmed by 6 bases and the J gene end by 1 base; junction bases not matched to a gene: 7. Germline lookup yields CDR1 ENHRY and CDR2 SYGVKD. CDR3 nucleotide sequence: TGTGCCATCAGCGCGGCCGGGACTAGCGGGTCCTACGAGCAGTACTTC. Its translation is CAISAAGTSGSYEQYF.

The CDR3 DNA reads TGTGCCACCAGTGATTCGGGACAGGGTATTCCCGATGGCTACACCTTC. Protein product: CATSDSGQGIPDGYTF. The gene calls are TRBV24-1 and TRBJ1-2; 9 nucleotides align to TRBD1. The CDR3 consists of 16 residues. V trimming: 2 bases; J trimming: 6 bases; junction bases outside the gene matches: 9. Germline V gene lookup returns CDR1 KGHDR and CDR2 SFDVKD.

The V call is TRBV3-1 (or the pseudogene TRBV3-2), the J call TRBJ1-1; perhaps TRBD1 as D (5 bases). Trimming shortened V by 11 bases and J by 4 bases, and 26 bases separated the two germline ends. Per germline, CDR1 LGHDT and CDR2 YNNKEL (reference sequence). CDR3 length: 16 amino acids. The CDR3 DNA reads TGTGCCGCTACAAACGGGGAGGGTAACGGGGGCACTGAAGCTTTCTTT. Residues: CAATNGEGNGGTEAFF.